This passage covers 30 T cell receptor beta chains from one sample sequenced in a study of post-analysis software for immune sequencing data. Unique molecular identifiers tagged the TCR beta cDNA libraries. TCRdb fed the PCR reads into MiXCR, producing one record per CDR3 protein. Altogether 150,000 to 200,000 distinct CDR3 sequences are present, roughly 34% being singletons, with the ten largest covering under 30%. The source material was blood, sampled after autologous hematopoietic stem cell transplantation. These receptor sequences come from a girl between 5 and 17 years old with multiple sclerosis.

This clonotype was seen just once. This chain uses TRBV5-6 with TRBJ1-2; a possible D gene is TRBD1 (6 bases). Germline CDR1 SGHDT, CDR2 YYEEEE. The V and J ends lost 2 bases and 6 bases respectively, with 11 bases between them. The CDR3 is made up of 13 amino acids. The CDR3 protein is CASSLGGDNGYTF. The CDR3 DNA reads TGTGCCAGCAGCTTAGGAGGGGACAATGGCTACACCTTC.

The CDR3: CASSGTSQETQYF. For the CDR3, the DNA is TGTGCCAGCAGTGGGACTAGTCAAGAGACCCAGTACTTC. The J gene is TRBJ2-5, the V gene TRBV12-3 or TRBV12-4; TRBD2 matches at 8 bases. Germline trimming cut 5 bases from V and 2 bases from J; bases unmatched to any gene: 1. The CDR3 totals 13 residues.

V is TRBV6-6 and J is TRBJ2-1; 12 bases are shared with TRBD2. The trim removed 6 bases at V and 4 bases at J, leaving 7 bases unmatched. The CDR3 is 16 amino acids. Germline V CDR1 and CDR2: MNHNY, SVGAGI (reference sequence). The chain's CDR3 is CASSRTSGGLYNEQFF. The CDR3, as DNA: TGTGCCAGCAGCCGTACTAGCGGGGGGCTATACAATGAGCAGTTCTTC.

The chain is built from TRBV6-6 and TRBJ1-1; perhaps TRBD1 as D (5 bases). This CDR3 comprises 17 residues. The germline CDR1 and CDR2 sequences are MNHNY and SVGAGI (reference sequence). V was cut by 2 bases and J by 3 bases, with 19 bases left in between. The DNA of the CDR3 is TGTGCCAGCAGTTACGGGATGGTGGGGGTAGGGGACACTGAAGCTTTCTTT. Translated, it gives CASSYGMVGVGDTEAFF.

The chain recombines TRBV20-1 with TRBJ2-2; 8 bases match TRBD2. Germline CDR1 reads DFQATT; CDR2 reads SNEGSKA (reference sequence). Germline trimming cut 1 base from V and 1 base from J; bases unmatched to any gene: 2. This CDR3 comprises 15 residues. CDR3 region: CSARATSGNTGELFF. CDR3 bases: TGCAGTGCTAGAGCCACTAGCGGGAACACCGGGGAGCTGTTTTTT.

The chain has TRBV24-1 and TRBJ2-3, with D possibly TRBD1 on 5 matching bases. The CDR3 is made up of 15 amino acids. The V end was cut by 4 bases, the J end by 0 bases, with 10 bases between. CDR1 is KGHDR and CDR2 is SFDVKD in the germline V gene. The CDR3 DNA sequence: TGTGCCACCAGTGAGCGCGGACATAGCACAGATACGCAGTATTTT. This sequence encodes CATSERGHSTDTQYF.

The genes are TRBV7-8 and TRBJ2-3; D uncertain. V dropped 9 bases and J dropped 0 bases, with 13 bases sitting between them. The CDR3 is 14 amino acids. Germline CDR1 and CDR2: SGHVS and FQNEAQ. Here the CDR3 reads CASKGRISTDTQYF. Here the CDR3 DNA reads TGTGCCAGTAAAGGACGGATTAGCACAGATACGCAGTATTTT.

This clonotype has more than one count but fewer than ten. V usage is TRBV27 and J usage is TRBJ2-7; TRBD1 matches at 7 bases. Germline V gene sequence: CDR1 MNHEY, CDR2 SMNVEV (reference sequence). The V segment lost 6 bases and the J segment 2 bases; nucleotides outside the gene matches: 7. The CDR3 covers 14 residues. Written as DNA, the CDR3 is TGTGCCAGCAGGCGGACAGGCGCGACCTACGAGCAGTACTTC. Translation gives CASRRTGATYEQYF.

The rearrangement joins TRBV10-3 to TRBJ1-2; 7 nucleotides line up with TRBD1. The V gene end was trimmed by 10 bases and the J gene end by 6 bases; junction bases not matched to a gene: 11. This CDR3 has 13 residues. Germline V gene data show CDR1 as ENHRY and CDR2 as SYGVKD. The CDR3 DNA is TGTGCCACCAAAGACAGGGTTGAGGATGGCTACACCTTC. Translated, it gives CATKDRVEDGYTF.

This chain joins TRBV29-1 and TRBJ2-4; D possibly uses TRBD1 or TRBD2 (6 bases each). Trimming pared 3 bases from V and 8 bases from J, leaving 11 bases between. This CDR3 comprises 12 residues. Germline CDR1 is SQVTM and CDR2 is ANQGSEA. CDR3 in amino acids: CSVEGGFDIQYF. The CDR3 nucleotides read TGCAGCGTTGAGGGGGGCTTTGACATTCAGTACTTC.

The chain employs TRBV4-2 and TRBJ1-1; weak D call: TRBD1 (6 bases). Germline CDR1 LGHNA, CDR2 YNFKEQ. The CDR3 sequence is 14 residues long. V was trimmed by 3 bases and J by 1 base, leaving 9 bases between them. The CDR3 nucleotides read TGTGCCAGCAGCCACGGACAGAAGAACACTGAAGCTTTCTTT. Protein: CASSHGQKNTEAFF.

The rearrangement joins TRBV20-1 to TRBJ2-7; D is perhaps TRBD1 (6 bases). CDR1 and CDR2 (germline): DFQATT, SNEGSKA (reference sequence). V lost 3 bases, J lost 3 bases, and 15 bases lay in between. The CDR3 is 14 residues long. The CDR3: CSARPSRGGYEQYF. In nucleotides, the CDR3 is TGCAGTGCTAGGCCCTCCAGGGGCGGCTACGAGCAGTACTTC.

The sample holds a few counts of this clonotype. The gene calls are TRBV19 and TRBJ2-6, with D possibly TRBD1 on 6 matching bases. From germline, CDR1 is LNHDA and CDR2 SQIVND (reference sequence). V lost 4 bases and J 0 bases, leaving 7 bases between the germline ends. This CDR3 region has 15 residues. The CDR3 region is CASSRDISGANVLTF. The CDR3 DNA reads as TGTGCCAGTAGTAGGGACATCTCTGGGGCCAACGTCCTGACTTTC.

This clonotype was counted only a few times. This chain connects TRBV20-1 to TRBJ2-7; a weak D match, TRBD2 (5 bases). With 0 bases removed from V and 7 bases from J, the gap between germline ends came to 19 bases. The CDR3 spans 15 residues. The germline CDR1 and CDR2 sequences are DFQATT and SNEGSKA (reference sequence). The CDR3 DNA reads TGCAGTGCTAGAGATGGCAGAGGGCTTGTCTATGAGCAGTACTTC. Amino acid sequence: CSARDGRGLVYEQYF.

This clonotype was observed a few times. The rearrangement uses TRBV6-5 and TRBJ2-5; D remains unclear. The V gene's germline CDR1 is MNHEY and CDR2 SVGAGI. The CDR3 contains 12 residues. Trimming took 8 bases from V and 5 from J, leaving 12 bases between them. The CDR3 spells CASGQNGETQYF. CDR3 coding DNA: TGTGCCAGCGGGCAAAATGGGGAGACCCAGTACTTC.

The rearrangement uses TRBV12-3 or TRBV12-4 and TRBJ2-2; weak D call: TRBD2 (5 bases). This CDR3 spans 16 amino acids. V was pared by 3 bases and J by 5 bases, with 16 bases between. The CDR3 is CASSFLPGGKTGELFF. DNA for the CDR3: TGTGCCAGCAGTTTCCTTCCAGGAGGCAAGACCGGGGAGCTGTTTTTT.

The table lists this clonotype with many counts. This chain joins TRBV5-1 and TRBJ1-5; D uncertain. Trimming left V 0 bases short and J 3 bases short, with 10 bases between. There are 15 residues in the CDR3. The germline V gene has CDR1 SGHRS and CDR2 YFSETQ. CDR3 sequence: CASSLGTLPNQPQHF. In DNA, the CDR3 is TGCGCCAGCAGCTTGGGGACCCTACCCAATCAGCCCCAGCATTTT.

The V and J genes are TRBV7-2 and TRBJ2-2; unclear D gene. The CDR3 runs 12 residues. CDR1 and CDR2 from the germline V gene are SGHTA and FQGNSA. The germline V and J ends were trimmed by 8 bases and 9 bases, with 13 bases remaining between them. The CDR3 DNA reads as TGTGCCAGCGGCCTCAAGGAGTGGGAGCTGTTTTTT. It yields the protein CASGLKEWELFF.

This clonotype has at least ten counts. The chain couples TRBV11-3 to TRBJ2-1; 7 bases fit TRBD2. After removal of 1 base from V and 4 bases from J, the junction contained 4 bases not matched to a gene. The CDR3 is made up of 15 amino acids. CDR1 and CDR2 (germline): SGHNT, YENEEA. The CDR3 DNA reads as TGTGCCAGCAGCTTAGGGGGGGGAGTATACAATGAGCAGTTCTTC. It specifies CASSLGGGVYNEQFF.

This chain uses TRBV20-1 with TRBJ1-5; 8 bases agree with TRBD1. Losses at the gene ends were 4 bases for V and 4 bases for J; bases not matched to a gene: 6. This CDR3 spans 14 amino acids. In germline, CDR1 is DFQATT, CDR2 SNEGSKA (reference sequence). Here the CDR3 DNA reads TGCAGTGCTACCCGGACAGGGACGAATCAGCCCCAGCATTTT. As protein: CSATRTGTNQPQHF.

This chain joins TRBV12-3 or TRBV12-4 and TRBJ2-1; the match to TRBD2 covers 9 bases. The CDR3 runs to 15 residues. The V gene end was trimmed by 2 bases and the J gene end by 7 bases; junction bases not matched to a gene: 6. CDR3: CASSLWVAGENEQFF. DNA for the CDR3: TGTGCCAGCAGTTTATGGGTAGCGGGAGAGAATGAGCAGTTCTTC.

This clonotype was observed a handful of times. V gene TRBV4-1 combines with J gene TRBJ2-1; no definite D call. There are 14 residues in the CDR3. In germline, CDR1 is MGHRA, CDR2 YSYEKL. V gave up 0 bases and J gave up 5 bases, with 8 bases separating them. The DNA for the CDR3 is TGCGCCAGCAGCCAAGAAAAGCGTCACAATGAGCAGTTCTTC. Encoded protein: CASSQEKRHNEQFF.

A few counts support this clonotype. This sequence joins TRBV20-1 and TRBJ2-3; 7 bases are a match to TRBD1. CDR1 and CDR2 from the germline V gene are DFQATT and SNEGSKA (reference sequence). The CDR3 sequence is 19 residues long. After removal of 6 bases from V and 1 base from J, the junction contained 22 bases not matched to a gene. The CDR3 spells CSAQDTGTVAYERTDTQYF. The CDR3 bases are TGCAGTGCCCAAGATACCGGGACAGTGGCCTACGAACGCACAGATACGCAGTATTTT.

This clonotype has a handful of counts. The rearrangement joins TRBV4-2 to TRBJ2-1, with 8 positions matching TRBD2. The germline V gene has CDR1 LGHNA and CDR2 YNFKEQ. This CDR3 has 16 amino acids. Unmatched junction bases numbered 3, after V lost 2 bases and J lost 0 bases. CDR3 residues: CASSQTGTSSYNEQFF. CDR3 nucleotides: TGTGCCAGCAGCCAAACCGGGACTAGCTCCTACAATGAGCAGTTCTTC.

The rearrangement links TRBV7-9 to TRBJ1-2; a possible D gene is TRBD1 (6 bases). From germline, CDR1 is SEHNR and CDR2 FQNEAQ (reference sequence). Trimming took 2 bases from V and 4 from J, leaving 14 bases between them. The CDR3 spans 15 residues. The CDR3: CASSLSVGAGYGYTF. The CDR3 DNA reads TGTGCCAGCAGCTTAAGCGTGGGGGCGGGCTATGGCTACACCTTC.

The V and J genes are TRBV7-6 and TRBJ1-4, with 10 bases matching TRBD1. Trimming took 4 bases from V and 0 from J; bases not matched to a gene: 5. The CDR3 consists of 17 residues. Germline CDR1 reads SGHVS; CDR2 reads FNYEAQ. The CDR3 coding sequence is TGTGCCAGCAGCTCCAGGACAGGGGGTGCAACTAATGAAAAACTGTTTTTT. Protein product: CASSSRTGGATNEKLFF.

Comment on this clonotype: A much more abundant neighbour one base away suggests this may be a read error. The rearrangement uses TRBV7-3 and TRBJ2-3; D unresolved. This CDR3 comprises 12 residues. CDR1 SGHTA and CDR2 FQGTGA come from the germline V gene. Trimming cost V 2 bases and J 4 bases, with 4 bases left between them. CDR3 sequence reads: CASSLWSDTQYF. In nucleotides, the CDR3 is TGTGCCAGCAGCTTATGGTCAGATACGCAGTATTTT.

This clonotype occurred a few times. This chain connects TRBV29-1 to TRBJ1-5; 7 nucleotides agree with TRBD1. Germline V gene data show CDR1 as SQVTM and CDR2 as ANQGSEA. This CDR3 has 13 amino acids. After removal of 4 bases from V and 2 bases from J, the junction contained 2 bases not matched to a gene. CDR3 in amino acids: CSVAGQGNQPQHF. CDR3 DNA: TGCAGCGTTGCCGGACAGGGCAATCAGCCCCAGCATTTT.

The chain employs TRBV7-9 and TRBJ2-5; D is unresolved. CDR1 and CDR2 (germline): SEHNR, FQNEAQ (reference sequence). CDR3 length: 13 residues. Trimming left V 7 bases short and J 5 bases short, with 14 bases between. The CDR3 coding sequence is TGTGCCAGCATCCCCATCCCGGTGGAGACCCAGTACTTC. Residues: CASIPIPVETQYF.

The chain recombines TRBV27 with TRBJ1-5, with a tentative D call TRBD1 (5 bases). Germline CDR1 MNHEY, CDR2 SMNVEV (reference sequence). This CDR3 has 12 residues. V lost 6 bases, J lost 10 bases, and 13 bases lay in between. Here the CDR3 reads CASRGVGQPQHF. DNA for the CDR3: TGTGCCAGCAGAGGGGTAGGTCAACCCCAGCATTTT.